The 10 T cell receptor beta chains in this list originate from one sample, sequenced in a study of cytomegalovirus exposure and HLA in healthy donors. Assay: immunoSEQ multiplex PCR; the TCRdb copy retains only in-frame clones and omits some. The table has 150,000 to 200,000 clones, approximately 81% seen once; the top ten hold 10%. The material sequenced was PBMCs. The receptors here all came from a young man in good health and CMV-seropositive.

In this sample, this clone turned up once. The J gene is TRBJ2-2, the V gene TRBV7-8; 8 bases map to TRBD1. In germline, CDR1 is SGHVS, CDR2 FQNEAQ. With V trimmed by 7 bases and J by 4 bases, 5 bases remained unmatched. The CDR3 spans 14 residues. The CDR3 protein is CASKGQVGTGELFF. The CDR3 nucleotides read TGTGCCAGCAAGGGACAGGTGGGCACCGGGGAGCTGTTTTTT.

This clone showed up many times. V gene TRBV15 combines with J gene TRBJ2-6; D is perhaps TRBD1 (5 bases). The length of the CDR3 is 16 residues. Germline V lookup: CDR1 LNHNV, CDR2 YYDKDF (reference sequence). The V gene lost 5 bases and the J gene lost 1 base, with 12 bases spanning the gap. CDR3 in DNA: TGTGCCACCAGCTCAGGGTCTAGGTCTGGGGCCAACGTCCTGACTTTC. This translates into CATSSGSRSGANVLTF.

The V call is TRBV11-3, the J call TRBJ2-2, with a tentative D call TRBD1 (6 bases). V lost 5 bases to trimming and J lost 3 bases, with 22 bases between them. The CDR3 extends over 18 amino acids. CDR1 and CDR2 (germline): SGHNT, YENEEA. Here the CDR3 DNA reads TGTGCCAGCAGCACCACCACAGGGCCCTCAGGGGACACCGGGGAGCTGTTTTTT. Amino acids: CASSTTTGPSGDTGELFF.

The V gene is TRBV27, the J gene TRBJ2-2; no clear D. CDR1 MNHEY and CDR2 SMNVEV come from the germline V gene (reference sequence). V dropped 5 bases and J dropped 7 bases, with 8 bases sitting between them. This CDR3 spans 12 amino acids. The CDR3 DNA follows: TGTGCCAGCAGTCCCTCAGTCGGGGAGCTGTTTTTT. Protein product: CASSPSVGELFF.

This clone was recorded a few times. V is TRBV29-1 and J is TRBJ2-1, with TRBD2 matching over 11 bases. Per the germline V gene, CDR1 is SQVTM and CDR2 is ANQGSEA. Trimming at V came to 8 bases and at J to 5 bases, leaving 8 bases not matched to a gene. The length of the CDR3 is 14 residues. This CDR3 reads CSLRLAGGDNEQFF. The CDR3 nucleotides read TGCAGCTTGCGGCTAGCGGGGGGAGACAATGAGCAGTTCTTC.

About this clone: It is unclear where the CDR3 begins or ends on the DNA, so no DNA is shown, and the CDR3 is as TCRdb lists it. The chain carries TRBV6-5 and TRBJ1-3; the tabulated D call, TRBD1, remains unverified against the DNA. Germline V gene data show CDR1 as MNHEY and CDR2 as SVGAGI. The CDR3 adds up to 15 amino acids, both ends counted. CDR3 protein: CASSSSTGTGNTIYF.

V is TRBV7-3 and J is TRBJ2-1, with TRBD2 identical over 9 bases. Germline V gene data show CDR1 as SGHTA and CDR2 as FQGTGA. V lost 5 bases to trimming and J lost 7 bases; unmatched junction nucleotides: 3. This CDR3 spans 13 amino acids. For the CDR3, the DNA is TGTGCCAGCAGCCCCAGCGGGGGGAATGAGCAGTTCTTC. It yields the protein CASSPSGGNEQFF. The complete variable domain, with remaining parts taken from reference TRBV7-3 and TRBJ2-1, reads GAGVSQTPSNKVTEKGKYVELRCDPISGHTALYWYRQSLGQGPEFLIYFQGTGAADDSGLPNDRFFAVRPEGSVSTLKIQRTERGDSAVYLCASSPSGGNEQFFGPGTRLTVL.

The rearrangement uses TRBV5-4 and TRBJ2-3, with D possibly TRBD1 on 5 matching bases. Deletions cut 3 bases from V and 0 bases from J, with 14 bases between. CDR3 length equals 16 residues. Per germline, CDR1 SGHNT and CDR2 YYREEE (reference sequence). CDR3: CASSSYRQSSTDTQYF. The CDR3 region has the DNA TGTGCCAGCAGCTCCTACCGACAGAGCAGCACAGATACGCAGTATTTT.

This CDR3 is CASSRGQGYGYTF. The CDR3 DNA sequence: TGTGCCAGCAGCCGTGGGCAGGGCTATGGCTACACCTTC. The rearrangement uses TRBV5-6 and TRBJ1-2; D is perhaps TRBD1 (5 bases). The CDR3 is 13 residues long. V shed 4 bases and J shed 4 bases, with 11 bases lying between them. Germline V lookup: CDR1 SGHDT, CDR2 YYEEEE.

The V call is TRBV27, the J call TRBJ2-2; a possible D gene is TRBD2 (6 bases). Germline V gives CDR1 MNHEY, CDR2 SMNVEV (reference sequence). This CDR3 has 16 residues. V was clipped by 4 bases and J by 8 bases, with 20 bases between them. The CDR3 sequence is CASSSLDYLRGGELFF. The CDR3 DNA reads TGTGCCAGCAGTTCCCTGGACTATCTTCGGGGTGGGGAGCTGTTTTTT.